This section outlines one T cell receptor (beta chain) sequence together with its context. The same CDR3 can be traced to other DNA sequences in this sample. The CDR3 consists of 13 residues. In germline, CDR1 is SGHTA, CDR2 FQGNSA. The V gene lost 1 base and the J gene lost 9 bases, with 10 bases spanning the gap. Using immunoSEQ multiplex PCR, the repertoire was profiled, and TCRdb retains in-frame clones only, with some absent. Of 2 million to 2.5 million clones listed, more than 85% are singletons. The data stem from a study of shared clonotypes between healthy human individuals. Study context: CD4 naive and CD4 memory each took three plates per donor, while CD8 naive took two and CD8 memory one.

The sample was naive CD4+ T cells from PBMCs. Subset noted: CD45RA+ positively selected. The receptor was derived from a man aged 18 to 29 in good health. Some clones in this sample may be carry-over from other donors' samples. This chain connects TRBV7-2 to TRBJ1-3; D ambiguous. CDR3 DNA sequence: TGTGCCAGCAGCTTAGGGACCCCGGGCACCATATATTTT. Translating gives CASSLGTPGTIYF.